The count of the clone carrying this TCR beta chain is one. V gave up 4 bases and J gave up 5 bases; unmatched junction bases: 6. Germline-derived CDR1 and CDR2 are SGDLS and YYNGEE. The CDR3 sequence is 15 residues long. The data were produced by immunoSEQ multiplex PCR, yet TCRdb's version contains in-frame clones alone and is incomplete. The data show 30,000 to 40,000 clones, with about 85% seen just once and approximately 14% held by the top ten. This record belongs to a study of PD-L1 blockade in urothelial cancer. On the study more broadly: Men with urothelial cancer arising in the bladder made up about 90% of the roughly 29 patients. Median blood clonality was roughly 0.087, with 82,636 unique TCRs.

Time point: pretreatment peripheral blood. V and J are TRBV9 and TRBJ2-3; TRBD2 agrees at 11 bases. This sample comprised PBMCs, obtained around atezolizumab (anti-PD-L1) treatment. The sequence was collected from a man older than 75 with urothelial cancer. CDR3 sequence reads: CASSPSGRRGDTQYF. CDR3 DNA: TGTGCCAGCAGCCCTAGCGGGAGGAGAGGAGATACGCAGTATTTT.